This T cell receptor (beta chain) originates from a study of cytomegalovirus exposure and HLA in healthy donors. The wider study: Early on, a data release was issued that held about 85 million unique TCRs from HLA-typed donors.

V was clipped by 0 bases and J by 1 base, with 9 bases between them. Germline loops: CDR1 MNHNY, CDR2 SVGAGI (reference sequence). The CDR3 spans 15 residues. Vbeta (60) and Jbeta (13) primers were used in the PCR. Sequenced by immunoSEQ multiplex PCR; TCRdb stores in-frame clones only, minus some. The sample shows fewer than 40,000 clones, 84% of them seen only once. The TCR sequence derives from a woman under 30 in good health and CMV-seronegative. The chain has TRBV6-6 and TRBJ1-2; D is unclear. The specimen was PBMCs. CDR3 in amino acids: CASSYSDGDNYGYTF. CDR3 in DNA: TGTGCCAGCAGTTACTCGGACGGGGATAACTATGGCTACACCTTC.